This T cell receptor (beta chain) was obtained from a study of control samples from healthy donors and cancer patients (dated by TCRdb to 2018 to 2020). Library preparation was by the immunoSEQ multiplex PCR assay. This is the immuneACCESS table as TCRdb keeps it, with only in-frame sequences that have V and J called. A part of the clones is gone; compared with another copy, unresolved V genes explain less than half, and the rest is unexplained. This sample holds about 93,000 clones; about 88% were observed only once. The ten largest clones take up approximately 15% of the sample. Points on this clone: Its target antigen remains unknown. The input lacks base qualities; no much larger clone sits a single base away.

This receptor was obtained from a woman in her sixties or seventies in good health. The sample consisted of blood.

The sequence in DNA is TGTGCCAGCTCACCTAGACAGGGCTATAACTATGGCTACACCTTC. It encodes CASSPRQGYNYGYTF. This receptor chain uses TRBV18 and TRBJ1-2; 7 bases in between match TRBD1. In the germline V gene, CDR1 corresponds to KGHSH and CDR2 to LQKENI. From the cysteine up to the phenylalanine, the CDR3 has a length of 15 residues. Only CDR3 DNA is held: 45 bases, read in frame from base 1. Germline trimming amounts to 3 bases on V and 1 base on J, with 5 as the count of junction bases outside the gene matches.